This TCR beta chain was profiled in a study of cytomegalovirus exposure and HLA in healthy donors. Turning to the study itself: An early data release held about 85 million unique TCRs from HLA-typed donors. Study results and caveats: Other equally common chains were less clonally expanded than HLA-associated TCR beta chains, a later analysis showed. Versus the 666-donor mean, an Asian-associated ancestry cluster reportedly showed fewer N-insertions in a later analysis.

60 Vbeta and 13 Jbeta primers were used in PCR. Data came from immunoSEQ multiplex PCR; TCRdb stores just in-frame clones and leaves some out. The data hold around 97,000 clones, with over 75% observed a single time. On this clone: What it binds is unknown.

The CDR3 totals 15 residues. The germline V gene has CDR1 MNHEY and CDR2 SMNVEV (reference sequence). Deletions cut 3 bases from V and 0 bases from J, with 11 bases between. Donors in the study were healthy people who gave bone marrow. Sequencing was performed on PBMCs. This chain uses TRBV27 with TRBJ1-1, with a possible D match to TRBD1 (6 bases). The source of this sequence is a man in his forties in good health and CMV-seropositive. The DNA for the CDR3 is TGTGCCAGCAGTTTCCGAACAGGGTTGAACACTGAAGCTTTCTTT. Protein product: CASSFRTGLNTEAFF.